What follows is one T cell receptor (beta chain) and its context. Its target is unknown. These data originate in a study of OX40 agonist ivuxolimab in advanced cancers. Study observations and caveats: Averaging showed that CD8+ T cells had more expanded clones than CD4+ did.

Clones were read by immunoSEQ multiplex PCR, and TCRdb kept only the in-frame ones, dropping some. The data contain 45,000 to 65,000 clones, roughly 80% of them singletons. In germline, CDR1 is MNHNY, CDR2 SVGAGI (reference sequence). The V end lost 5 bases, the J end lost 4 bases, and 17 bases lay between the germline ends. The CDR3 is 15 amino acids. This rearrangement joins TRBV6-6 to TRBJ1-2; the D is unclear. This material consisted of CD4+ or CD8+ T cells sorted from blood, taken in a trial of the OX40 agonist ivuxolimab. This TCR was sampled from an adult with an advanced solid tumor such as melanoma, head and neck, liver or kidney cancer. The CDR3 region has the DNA TGTGCCAGCAGTACGTTTTCGGAGGGAACCTATGGCTACACCTTC. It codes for CASSTFSEGTYGYTF.